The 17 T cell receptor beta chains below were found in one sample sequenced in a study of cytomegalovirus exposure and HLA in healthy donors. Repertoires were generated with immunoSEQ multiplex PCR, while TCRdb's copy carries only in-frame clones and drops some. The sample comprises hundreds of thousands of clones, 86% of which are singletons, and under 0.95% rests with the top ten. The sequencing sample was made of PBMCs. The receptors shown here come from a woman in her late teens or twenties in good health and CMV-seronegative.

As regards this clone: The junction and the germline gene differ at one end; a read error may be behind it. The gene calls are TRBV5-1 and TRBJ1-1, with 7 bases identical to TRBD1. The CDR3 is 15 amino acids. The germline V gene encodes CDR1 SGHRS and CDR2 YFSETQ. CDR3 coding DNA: TGCGCCAGCCGCTTTACAGGGGCCGCGAACACTGAAGCTTTCTTT. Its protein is CASRFTGAANTEAFF.

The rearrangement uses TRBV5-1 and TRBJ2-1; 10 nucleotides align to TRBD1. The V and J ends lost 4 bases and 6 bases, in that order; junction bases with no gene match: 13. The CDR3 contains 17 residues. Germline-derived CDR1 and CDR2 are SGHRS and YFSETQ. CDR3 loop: CASSGPGTGVGINEQFF. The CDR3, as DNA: TGCGCCAGCAGCGGTCCCGGGACAGGGGTTGGGATCAATGAGCAGTTCTTC. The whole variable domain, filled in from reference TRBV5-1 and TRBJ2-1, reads KAGVTQTPRYLIKTRGQQVTLSCSPISGHRSVSWYQQTPGQGLQFLFEYFSETQRNKGNFPGRFSGRQFSNSRSEMNVSTLELGDSALYLCASSGPGTGVGINEQFFGPGTRLTVL.

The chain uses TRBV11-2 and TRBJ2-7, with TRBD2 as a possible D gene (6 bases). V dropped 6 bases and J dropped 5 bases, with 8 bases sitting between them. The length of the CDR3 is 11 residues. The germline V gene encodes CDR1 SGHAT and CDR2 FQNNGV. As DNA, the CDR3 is TGTGCCAGCAGGGGGGGAAACGAGCAGTACTTC. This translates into CASRGGNEQYF.

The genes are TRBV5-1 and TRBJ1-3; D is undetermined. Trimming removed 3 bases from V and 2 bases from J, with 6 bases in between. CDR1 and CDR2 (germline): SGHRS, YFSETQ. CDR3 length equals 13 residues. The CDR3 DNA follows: TGCGCCAGCAGCTCGGAGGCTGGAAACACCATATATTTT. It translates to CASSSEAGNTIYF. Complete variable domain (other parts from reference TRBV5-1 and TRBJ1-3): KAGVTQTPRYLIKTRGQQVTLSCSPISGHRSVSWYQQTPGQGLQFLFEYFSETQRNKGNFPGRFSGRQFSNSRSEMNVSTLELGDSALYLCASSSEAGNTIYFGEGSWLTVV.

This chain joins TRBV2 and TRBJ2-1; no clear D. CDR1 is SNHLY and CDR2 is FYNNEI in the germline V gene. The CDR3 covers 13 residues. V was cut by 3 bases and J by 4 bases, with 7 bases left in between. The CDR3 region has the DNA TGTGCCAGCAGTGACTACGGGTACAATGAGCAGTTCTTC. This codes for CASSDYGYNEQFF.

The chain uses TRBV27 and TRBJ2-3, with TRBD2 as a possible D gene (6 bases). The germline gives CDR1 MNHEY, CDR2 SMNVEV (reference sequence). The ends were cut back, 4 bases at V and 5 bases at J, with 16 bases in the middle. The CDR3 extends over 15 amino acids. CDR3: CASSYGGRGGDTQYF. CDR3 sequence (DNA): TGTGCCAGCAGTTACGGAGGGAGAGGTGGAGATACGCAGTATTTT.

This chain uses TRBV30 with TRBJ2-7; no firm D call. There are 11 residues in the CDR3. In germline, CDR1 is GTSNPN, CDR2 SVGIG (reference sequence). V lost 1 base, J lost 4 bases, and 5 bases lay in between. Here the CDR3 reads CAWSAGYEQYF. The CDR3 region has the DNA TGTGCCTGGAGTGCAGGATACGAGCAGTACTTC.

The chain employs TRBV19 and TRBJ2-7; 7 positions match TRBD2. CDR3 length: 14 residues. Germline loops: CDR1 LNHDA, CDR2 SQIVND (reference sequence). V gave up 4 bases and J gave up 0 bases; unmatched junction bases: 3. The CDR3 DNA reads TGTGCCAGTAGTAGGGTAGCGGGCTCCTACGAGCAGTACTTC. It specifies CASSRVAGSYEQYF.

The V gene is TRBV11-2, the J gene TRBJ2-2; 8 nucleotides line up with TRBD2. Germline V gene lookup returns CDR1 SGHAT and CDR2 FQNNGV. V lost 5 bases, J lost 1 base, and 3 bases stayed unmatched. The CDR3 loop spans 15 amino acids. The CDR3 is CASSRSGGNTGELFF. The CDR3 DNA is TGTGCCAGCAGCCGCAGCGGGGGGAACACCGGGGAGCTGTTTTTT.

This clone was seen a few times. As DNA, the CDR3 is TGTGCCAGTGACAGGGGTAACTACGAGCAGTACTTC. Encoded protein: CASDRGNYEQYF. The V gene is TRBV2, the J gene TRBJ2-7; 8 bases are a match to TRBD1. The CDR3 spans 12 residues. Germline CDR1 is SNHLY and CDR2 is FYNNEI. V gave up 9 bases and J gave up 3 bases; unmatched junction bases: 4.

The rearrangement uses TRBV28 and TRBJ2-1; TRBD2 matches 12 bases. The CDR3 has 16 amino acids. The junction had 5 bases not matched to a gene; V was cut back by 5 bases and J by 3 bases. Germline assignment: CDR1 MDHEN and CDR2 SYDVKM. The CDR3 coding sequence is TGTGCCAGCAGTCGACTAGCGGGAGTTGTCTACAATGAGCAGTTCTTC. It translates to CASSRLAGVVYNEQFF.

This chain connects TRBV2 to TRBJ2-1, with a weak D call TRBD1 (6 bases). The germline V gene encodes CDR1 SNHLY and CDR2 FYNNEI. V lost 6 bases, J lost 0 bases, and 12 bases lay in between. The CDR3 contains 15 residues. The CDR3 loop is CASRTQGTSYNEQFF. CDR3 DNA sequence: TGTGCCAGCAGGACCCAGGGGACCTCCTACAATGAGCAGTTCTTC.

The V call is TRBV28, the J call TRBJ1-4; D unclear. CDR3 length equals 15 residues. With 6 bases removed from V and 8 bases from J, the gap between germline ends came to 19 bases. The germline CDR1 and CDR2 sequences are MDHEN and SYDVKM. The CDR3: CASSAAGFFGEKLFF. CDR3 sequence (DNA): TGTGCCAGCAGCGCCGCAGGATTTTTTGGGGAAAAACTGTTTTTT. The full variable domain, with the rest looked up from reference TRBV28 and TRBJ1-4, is DVKVTQSSRYLVKRTGEKVFLECVQDMDHENMFWYRQDPGLGLRLIYFSYDVKMKEKGDIPEGYSVSREKKERFSLILESASTNQTSMYLCASSAAGFFGEKLFFGSGTQLSVL.

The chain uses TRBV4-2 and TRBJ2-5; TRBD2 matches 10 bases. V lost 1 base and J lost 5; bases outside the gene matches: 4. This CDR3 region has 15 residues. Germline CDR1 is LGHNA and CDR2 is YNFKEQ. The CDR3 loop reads CASSQAAGGPETQYF. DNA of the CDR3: TGTGCCAGCAGCCAAGCAGCGGGGGGGCCGGAGACCCAGTACTTC.

The CDR3 is CASNSFTDTQYF. As DNA, the CDR3 is TGTGCCAGTAATAGTTTCACAGATACGCAGTATTTT. The chain employs TRBV19 and TRBJ2-3; no firm D call. The CDR3 runs to 12 residues. CDR1 and CDR2 from the germline V gene are LNHDA and SQIVND (reference sequence). V lost 7 bases, J lost 2 bases, and 7 bases lay in between.

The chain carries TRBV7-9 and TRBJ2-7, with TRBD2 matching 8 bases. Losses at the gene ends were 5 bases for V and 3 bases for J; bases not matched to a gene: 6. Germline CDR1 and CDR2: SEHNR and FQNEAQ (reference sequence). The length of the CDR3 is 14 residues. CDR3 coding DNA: TGTGCCAGCAGCCTCGGGGGGGGCTTCTACGAGCAGTACTTC. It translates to CASSLGGGFYEQYF.

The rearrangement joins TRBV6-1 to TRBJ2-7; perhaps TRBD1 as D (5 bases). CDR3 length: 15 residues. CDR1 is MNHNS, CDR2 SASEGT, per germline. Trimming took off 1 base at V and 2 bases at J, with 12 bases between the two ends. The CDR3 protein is CASSEGGLAPYEQYF. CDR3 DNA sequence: TGTGCCAGCAGTGAAGGGGGCCTTGCCCCCTACGAGCAGTACTTC.